Listed here is a single T cell receptor (beta chain). As yet, its antigen is unknown. This entry belongs to a study of T cell responses to AZD1222 COVID-19 vaccine. Whole-study context: Pooled samples include second doses given at about 4 or 12 weeks.

Study results and caveats: The peak T cell response came first, and repertoires were sampled only after it.

Some clones are missing from TCRdb's copy, which holds only in-frame ones; the method was immunoSEQ multiplex PCR. This sample yields around 65,000 clones, of which approximately 80% are seen a single time; over 12% belongs to the top ten. V shed 4 bases and J shed 4 bases, with 8 bases lying between them. This CDR3 has 12 amino acids. CDR1 KGHSH and CDR2 LQKENI come from the germline V gene. The sample consisted of peripheral blood, taken on day 0 of AZD1222 vaccination. The chain carries TRBV18 and TRBJ2-7; possibly TRBD1 for D (6 bases). This sequence was found in an adult in good health. The CDR3 reads CASSQGVYEQYF. CDR3 sequence (DNA): TGTGCCAGCTCACAGGGGGTGTACGAGCAGTACTTC.